A single sample is the source of the 32 T cell receptor beta chains below, sequenced in a study of cytomegalovirus exposure and HLA in healthy donors. Using immunoSEQ multiplex PCR, the repertoire was profiled, and TCRdb retains in-frame clones only, with some absent. The sample holds some 98,000 clones, roughly 87% seen once. Material: PBMCs. All receptors derive from a young man in good health and CMV-seropositive.

The chain uses TRBV4-2 and TRBJ2-3; D ambiguous. The CDR3 is 13 amino acids. Germline CDR1 reads LGHNA; CDR2 reads YNFKEQ. Trimming removed 0 bases at V and 8 bases at J, with 9 bases between. The CDR3 reads CASSQDLLATQYF. In DNA, the CDR3 is TGTGCCAGCAGCCAAGATCTGTTAGCTACGCAGTATTTT.

This clone has only one observation. The rearrangement links TRBV19 to TRBJ2-2; the match to TRBD2 covers 11 bases. V trimming: 3 bases; J trimming: 1 base; junction bases outside the gene matches: 1. Per germline, CDR1 LNHDA and CDR2 SQIVND (reference sequence). The CDR3 is 16 residues long. The CDR3 nucleotides read TGTGCCAGTAGTATCACTAGCGGGGGGAACACCGGGGAGCTGTTTTTT. Translated, it gives CASSITSGGNTGELFF.

The gene calls are TRBV19 and TRBJ2-7; 12 bases map to TRBD2. CDR1 LNHDA and CDR2 SQIVND come from the germline V gene (reference sequence). CDR3 length equals 15 residues. Losses at the gene ends were 6 bases for V and 5 bases for J; bases not matched to a gene: 8. The CDR3 loop is CASSLDRLAGDEQYF. The DNA for the CDR3 is TGTGCCAGTAGCCTAGATCGACTAGCGGGAGACGAGCAGTACTTC.

The rearrangement joins TRBV7-9 to TRBJ2-7; a possible D gene is TRBD1 (6 bases). Germline V gene sequence: CDR1 SEHNR, CDR2 FQNEAQ (reference sequence). The V gene lost 5 bases and the J gene lost 2 bases, with 16 bases spanning the gap. The CDR3 sequence is 15 residues long. Here the CDR3 DNA reads TGTGCCAGCAGCCGTGCCGGGACAAGACCCTACGAGCAGTACTTC. It yields the protein CASSRAGTRPYEQYF.

The chain employs TRBV7-2 and TRBJ1-2; 9 bases map to TRBD1. From germline, CDR1 is SGHTA and CDR2 FQGNSA. V was pared by 4 bases and J by 8 bases, with 14 bases of the junction left unmatched. The CDR3 extends over 16 amino acids. The CDR3 reads CASSSRTGDHPGGYTF. The CDR3 DNA is TGTGCCAGCAGCTCAAGGACAGGGGACCACCCGGGAGGCTACACCTTC.

The genes are TRBV5-6 and TRBJ2-7; no firm D call. The CDR3 runs 13 residues. V was clipped by 0 bases and J by 3 bases, with 7 bases between them. The germline V gene has CDR1 SGHDT and CDR2 YYEEEE. Here the CDR3 DNA reads TGTGCCAGCAGCTTGGGACTTCTCTACGAGCAGTACTTC. The encoded protein is CASSLGLLYEQYF.

This clone was picked up a small number of times. This chain connects TRBV6-4 to TRBJ2-7; maybe TRBD2 (6 bases). Germline loops: CDR1 MRHNA, CDR2 SNTAGT. CDR3 length: 14 amino acids. With 1 base removed from V and 12 bases from J, the gap between germline ends came to 19 bases. This CDR3 reads CASSDFRKPGLMYF. In DNA form, the CDR3 reads TGTGCCAGCAGTGACTTCCGCAAGCCGGGACTTATGTACTTC.

This clone appeared once. The chain's CDR3 is CASSPLFLRTDTQYF. As DNA, the CDR3 is TGTGCCAGCAGCCCCTTGTTCCTCCGCACAGATACGCAGTATTTT. The gene calls are TRBV11-2 and TRBJ2-3; D uncertain. The CDR3 is made up of 15 amino acids. Trimming removed 5 bases from V and 1 base from J, with 13 bases in between. Germline V gives CDR1 SGHAT, CDR2 FQNNGV.

The chain joins TRBV29-1 to TRBJ2-1; perhaps TRBD2 as D (5 bases). The germline V gene encodes CDR1 SQVTM and CDR2 ANQGSEA. V was shortened by 4 bases and J by 8 bases, with 24 bases between the two germline ends. This CDR3 is built from 16 residues. The CDR3 region is CSVGAGWSNGGDEQFF. The CDR3 nucleotides are TGCAGCGTTGGCGCCGGGTGGAGCAATGGAGGCGATGAGCAGTTCTTC.

V is TRBV29-1 and J is TRBJ2-1; 7 nucleotides match TRBD2. Germline V lookup: CDR1 SQVTM, CDR2 ANQGSEA. Trimming took 7 bases from V and 0 from J; bases not matched to a gene: 9. The CDR3 loop spans 15 amino acids. CDR3 loop: CSATSGASSYNEQFF. The CDR3 DNA sequence: TGCAGCGCAACAAGCGGGGCTAGCTCCTACAATGAGCAGTTCTTC.

The gene calls are TRBV13 and TRBJ2-4; 8 bases fit TRBD2. Looked up from germline, CDR1 is PRHDT and CDR2 is FYEKMQ (reference sequence). CDR3 length: 18 amino acids. V was clipped by 4 bases and J by 4 bases; unmatched bases: 15. As DNA, the CDR3 is TGTGCCAGCAGCTCCTCTTGGGTGAGCGGGAGTACGAAAAACATTCAGTACTTC. Its translation: CASSSSWVSGSTKNIQYF.

The V call is TRBV10-3, the J call TRBJ2-5, with a possible D match to TRBD1 (6 bases). The germline gives CDR1 ENHRY, CDR2 SYGVKD. The CDR3 has 14 amino acids. V was clipped by 6 bases and J by 5 bases, with 16 bases between them. CDR3 DNA sequence: TGTGCCATCAGAGATACAGGGTTTGGGGAGACCCAGTACTTC. Its protein is CAIRDTGFGETQYF.

The chain is built from TRBV6-6 and TRBJ2-5; D is possibly TRBD1 (5 bases). V dropped 0 bases and J dropped 4 bases, with 15 bases sitting between them. This CDR3 is built from 16 residues. Germline assignment: CDR1 MNHNY and CDR2 SVGAGI (reference sequence). CDR3 sequence (DNA): TGTGCCAGCAGTTACTCGCGACAGAGGCAGGGAGAGACCCAGTACTTC. Its translation is CASSYSRQRQGETQYF.

The chain recombines TRBV7-2 with TRBJ2-5, with a possible D match to TRBD2 (6 bases). This CDR3 spans 14 amino acids. V was trimmed by 6 bases and J by 1 base, leaving 12 bases between them. Germline CDR1 and CDR2: SGHTA and FQGNSA. CDR3 coding DNA: TGTGCCAGCAGATCTAACGGGGGCCAAGAGACCCAGTACTTC. Translation: CASRSNGGQETQYF.

The count of this clone is one. The chain combines TRBV25-1 with TRBJ2-3, with 10 bases identical to TRBD2. From germline, CDR1 is MGHDK and CDR2 SYGVNS. V shed 8 bases, J shed 4 bases, and the junction held 6 bases outside the gene matches. This CDR3 is 14 amino acids long. Written as DNA, the CDR3 is TGTGCCAGCCGACTAGCGGGTGCGCCAGATACGCAGTATTTT. Amino acids: CASRLAGAPDTQYF.

This rearrangement joins TRBV28 to TRBJ1-1, with a weak D call TRBD1 (6 bases). This CDR3 comprises 16 residues. Trimming shortened V by 6 bases and J by 5 bases, and 22 bases separated the two germline ends. From germline, CDR1 is MDHEN and CDR2 SYDVKM. DNA for the CDR3: TGTGCCAGCAGCCTAAGATCGGGGGGGCTCCGGACTGAAGCTTTCTTT. The encoded protein is CASSLRSGGLRTEAFF.

The V and J genes are TRBV6-8 and TRBJ2-2; no reliable D call. The ends were cut back, 2 bases at V and 8 bases at J, with 15 bases in the middle. CDR1 and CDR2 from the germline V gene are MNHGY and SAAAGT. This CDR3 region has 15 residues. CDR3 sequence: CASSYERTEMGELFF. In DNA form, the CDR3 reads TGTGCCAGCAGTTACGAGCGAACCGAAATGGGGGAGCTGTTTTTT.

V usage is TRBV6-1 and J usage is TRBJ1-3; no reliable D call. The V end was cut by 4 bases, the J end by 1 base, with 8 bases between. CDR1 MNHNS and CDR2 SASEGT come from the germline V gene. This CDR3 has 14 residues. CDR3 in DNA: TGTGCCAGCAGTGTCGGCGGTTCTGGAAACACCATATATTTT. Its protein is CASSVGGSGNTIYF.

V and J are TRBV5-8 and TRBJ2-7, with D possibly TRBD1 on 5 matching bases. The germline V gene has CDR1 SGHTS and CDR2 YDEGEE. CDR3 size: 14 residues. The V end was cut by 4 bases, the J end by 2 bases, with 13 bases between. The CDR3 bases are TGTGCCAGCAGCCTCCGACAGCACGCCTACGAGCAGTACTTC. This codes for CASSLRQHAYEQYF.

The chain carries TRBV10-2 and TRBJ2-3; D is possibly TRBD2 (6 bases). In germline, CDR1 is WSHSY, CDR2 SAAADI. V lost 6 bases, J lost 2 bases, and 12 bases lay in between. The CDR3 consists of 14 residues. DNA of the CDR3: TGCGCCAGCAGAAGGGACTTAAACACAGATACGCAGTATTTT. Amino acid sequence: CASRRDLNTDTQYF.

This clone was counted between two and nine times. The rearrangement joins TRBV7-7 to TRBJ2-5, with 7 bases that match TRBD1. Germline CDR1 and CDR2: SSHAT and FNYEAQ (reference sequence). The CDR3 totals 13 residues. Losses at the gene ends were 4 bases for V and 5 bases for J; bases not matched to a gene: 4. The CDR3 DNA is TGTGCCAGCAGCTCGAGGGACAGCGAGACCCAGTACTTC. Its translation: CASSSRDSETQYF.

V usage is TRBV4-3 and J usage is TRBJ2-1; weak D call: TRBD2 (7 bases). CDR3 length: 16 amino acids. V gave up 4 bases and J gave up 1 base, with 14 bases separating them. Germline values: CDR1 LGHNA, CDR2 YSLEER. CDR3 nucleotides: TGCGCCAGCAGCCTAGCTCGGGGGGCTTCCTACAATGAGCAGTTCTTC. Amino acid sequence: CASSLARGASYNEQFF.

The gene calls are TRBV11-2 and TRBJ2-7; 12 bases map to TRBD2. There are 16 residues in the CDR3. The germline CDR1 and CDR2 sequences are SGHAT and FQNNGV. V was pared by 2 bases and J by 4 bases, with 6 bases of the junction left unmatched. The CDR3 DNA is TGTGCCAGCAGCTTAAGACTAGCGGGAGCCCCATACGAGCAGTACTTC. Amino acid sequence: CASSLRLAGAPYEQYF. Variable domain in full (rest from reference TRBV11-2 and TRBJ2-7): EAGVAQSPRYKIIEKRQSVAFWCNPISGHATLYWYQQILGQGPKLLIQFQNNGVVDDSQLPKDRFSAERLKGVDSTLKIQPAKLEDSAVYLCASSLRLAGAPYEQYFGPGTRLTVT.

CDR3 nucleotides: TGTGCCAGCAGCCAAGAAACCGGGACTAGCACCACAGATACGCAGTATTTT. Translated, it gives CASSQETGTSTTDTQYF. V is TRBV4-2 and J is TRBJ2-3; 9 bases are shared with TRBD2. V gave up 0 bases and J gave up 2 bases; unmatched junction bases: 6. From germline, CDR1 is LGHNA and CDR2 YNFKEQ. This CDR3 region has 17 residues.

The chain carries TRBV2 and TRBJ2-7; 8 bases are a match to TRBD1. The V gene's germline CDR1 is SNHLY and CDR2 FYNNEI. This CDR3 comprises 16 residues. The V gene end was trimmed by 6 bases and the J gene end by 3 bases; junction bases not matched to a gene: 13. CDR3 DNA sequence: TGTGCCAGCAGCAAACCGGGGACAGGCTTTGGCTACGAGCAGTACTTC. This gives the protein CASSKPGTGFGYEQYF.

The chain employs TRBV5-5 and TRBJ2-1; D gene uncertain. Germline lookup yields CDR1 SGHKS and CDR2 YYEKEE (reference sequence). This CDR3 region has 16 residues. The germline V and J ends were trimmed by 10 bases and 0 bases, with 20 bases remaining between them. The CDR3 DNA is TGTGCCGCCGGTTTGGAGAGTTACCTCTCCTACAATGAGCAGTTCTTC. Its protein is CAAGLESYLSYNEQFF.

The table lists this clone with a count of one. This chain joins TRBV28 and TRBJ1-1; no definite D call. Germline V lookup: CDR1 MDHEN, CDR2 SYDVKM. V was trimmed by 1 base and J by 6 bases, leaving 15 bases between them. The CDR3 sequence is 15 residues long. CDR3 bases: TGTGCCAGCAGTTTATTACCTAGAATATCACCTGAAGCTTTCTTT. Encoded protein: CASSLLPRISPEAFF.

The J gene is TRBJ2-3, the V gene TRBV27, with 7 nucleotides matching TRBD1. Germline-derived CDR1 and CDR2 are MNHEY and SMNVEV (reference sequence). The CDR3 has 15 residues. The trim removed 4 bases at V and 3 bases at J, leaving 7 bases unmatched. The CDR3 loop reads CASSSPGTETDTQYF. The DNA for the CDR3 is TGTGCCAGCAGTTCACCGGGGACAGAGACAGATACGCAGTATTTT.

The chain has TRBV5-6 and TRBJ2-6; D gene unclear. The ends were cut back, 2 bases at V and 0 bases at J, with 3 bases in the middle. The CDR3 is 14 residues long. CDR1 is SGHDT, CDR2 YYEEEE, per germline. Here the CDR3 reads CASSFGSGANVLTF. DNA of the CDR3: TGTGCCAGCAGCTTCGGCTCTGGGGCCAACGTCCTGACTTTC.

The CDR3 spells CASGLGGGNQPQHF. CDR3 in DNA: TGTGCTAGTGGTTTGGGGGGGGGCAATCAGCCCCAGCATTTT. The chain couples TRBV12-5 to TRBJ1-5; perhaps TRBD1 as D (5 bases). The CDR3 length is 14 residues. The ends were cut back, 1 base at V and 2 bases at J, with 6 bases in the middle. The germline V gene has CDR1 LGHNT and CDR2 FRNRAP.

The chain combines TRBV10-3 with TRBJ2-7, with D perhaps TRBD2 (5 bases). The V and J ends lost 5 bases and 5 bases respectively, with 13 bases between them. Germline V gene sequence: CDR1 ENHRY, CDR2 SYGVKD. This CDR3 is 13 amino acids long. CDR3 nucleotide sequence: TGTGCCATCAGTACGGGGAACTTGAACGAGCAGTACTTC. Protein: CAISTGNLNEQYF.

The J gene is TRBJ2-1, the V gene TRBV19, with TRBD1 identical over 9 bases. This CDR3 has 14 residues. CDR1 and CDR2 from the germline V gene are LNHDA and SQIVND (reference sequence). Unmatched junction bases numbered 4, after V lost 4 bases and J lost 6 bases. CDR3 in amino acids: CASSTSTGGNEQFF. Here the CDR3 DNA reads TGTGCCAGTAGTACCTCGACAGGGGGCAATGAGCAGTTCTTC.